The rows below give T cell receptor beta chains drawn from one sample of a study of shared clonotypes between healthy human individuals. Measured with immunoSEQ multiplex PCR; TCRdb has only the in-frame clones, and not every one. The data contain about 2.4 million clones, 85% to 95% of them seen just once; the ten biggest clones take up around 0.14%. Sequencing was carried out using naive CD4+ T cells sorted from blood. All receptors come from a man younger than 35 in good health. The CDR3 runs from the conserved cysteine through the conserved F or W. A D gene is named only where the DNA matches it firmly. Part of the rows lack a size; the others show once, few, many or a class for expanded clones.

V: TRBV30
D: -
J: TRBJ1-6
size: -
CDR3: CAWSGISSYNSPLHF
DNA: TGTGCCTGGAGTGGGATTAGCTCCTATAATTCACCCCTCCACTTT

V: TRBV7-2
D: TRBD1
J: TRBJ1-1
size: once
CDR3: CASSLAGTGGHGEAFF
DNA: TGTGCCAGCAGCTTAGCCGGGACAGGGGGACACGGTGAAGCTTTCTTT

V: TRBV7-2
D: -
J: TRBJ2-7
size: -
CDR3: CASSPETLVYEQYF
DNA: TGTGCCAGCAGCCCGGAAACCCTAGTGTACGAGCAGTACTTC

V: TRBV6-6
D: TRBD2
J: TRBJ2-7
size: once
CDR3: CASSPGTSGSYEQYF
DNA: TGTGCCAGCAGTCCCGGGACTAGCGGGTCCTACGAGCAGTACTTC

V: TRBV6-4
D: -
J: TRBJ1-2
size: -
CDR3: CASSDSGGPVYGYTF
DNA: TGTGCCAGCAGTGACTCGGGGGGGCCCGTCTATGGCTACACCTTC

V: TRBV30
D: -
J: TRBJ2-6
size: -
CDR3: CAWAAGRNPGANVLTF
DNA: TGTGCCTGGGCCGCAGGCAGAAACCCTGGGGCCAACGTCCTGACTTTC

V: TRBV7-3
D: -
J: TRBJ1-6
size: -
CDR3: CASSFQTDSPLHF
DNA: TGTGCCAGCAGCTTCCAGACGGATTCACCCCTCCACTTT

V: TRBV10-3
D: -
J: TRBJ2-2
size: -
CDR3: CAISVGQNTGELFF
DNA: TGTGCCATCAGTGTGGGACAGAACACCGGGGAGCTGTTTTTT

V: TRBV28
D: -
J: TRBJ1-2
size: -
CDR3: CASSSSPQGYNYGYTF
DNA: TGTGCCAGCAGTTCATCGCCCCAGGGGTATAACTATGGCTACACCTTC

V: TRBV30
D: TRBD2
J: TRBJ2-1
size: -
CDR3: CAWSRASGGQSNEQFF
DNA: TGTGCCTGGAGTCGCGCTAGCGGGGGCCAGTCCAATGAGCAGTTCTTC

V: TRBV6-6
D: -
J: TRBJ1-5
size: few
CDR3: CASSTAGGYQPQHF
DNA: TGTGCCAGCTCCACGGCAGGTGGTTATCAGCCCCAGCATTTT

V: TRBV18
D: -
J: TRBJ2-7
size: -
CDR3: CASSPNDAAYEQYF
DNA: TGTGCCAGCTCACCAAATGACGCGGCCTACGAGCAGTACTTC

V: TRBV30
D: TRBD2
J: TRBJ2-1
size: -
CDR3: CAWTLASGGGKQFF
DNA: TGTGCCTGGACCCTGGCTAGCGGGGGGGGGAAGCAGTTCTTC

V: TRBV6-5
D: TRBD1
J: TRBJ1-2
size: -
CDR3: CASSLVQGASGYTF
DNA: TGTGCCAGCAGTTTAGTACAGGGGGCGAGTGGCTACACCTTC

V: TRBV5-1
D: TRBD1
J: TRBJ2-3
size: -
CDR3: CASKEGGSSTDTQYF
DNA: TGCGCCAGCAAGGAAGGGGGCAGTAGCACAGATACGCAGTATTTT

V: TRBV10-3
D: -
J: TRBJ2-5
size: -
CDR3: CAISVHSLQETQYF
DNA: TGTGCCATCAGTGTGCACAGCCTCCAAGAGACCCAGTACTTC

V: TRBV18
D: -
J: TRBJ2-5
size: -
CDR3: CASSPGLGETQYF
DNA: TGTGCCAGCTCACCAGGGTTGGGAGAGACCCAGTACTTC

V: TRBV28
D: TRBD1
J: TRBJ1-1
size: -
CDR3: CASWTGGTEAFF
DNA: TGTGCCAGCTGGACAGGGGGCACTGAAGCTTTCTTT

V: TRBV10-3
D: -
J: TRBJ1-2
size: -
CDR3: CAISDTLSGGYTF
DNA: TGTGCCATCAGTGACACTCTCTCGGGGGGCTACACCTTC

V: TRBV5-1
D: TRBD2
J: TRBJ2-7
size: -
CDR3: CASSLVSGSPSYEQYF
DNA: TGCGCCAGCAGCTTGGTCAGCGGGAGCCCCTCCTACGAGCAGTACTTC

V: TRBV11-2
D: TRBD1
J: TRBJ1-2
size: -
CDR3: CASSSTRGQVYGYTF
DNA: TGTGCCAGCAGCTCCACCCGGGGACAGGTCTATGGCTACACCTTC

V: TRBV2
D: -
J: TRBJ2-5
size: -
CDR3: CASSEWGSGGAQYF
DNA: TGTGCCAGCAGTGAATGGGGGAGCGGTGGGGCCCAGTACTTC

V: TRBV7-7
D: -
J: TRBJ1-5
size: -
CDR3: CAPGGHQPQHF
DNA: TGTGCTCCGGGGGGTCATCAGCCCCAGCATTTT

V: TRBV18
D: -
J: TRBJ1-1
size: -
CDR3: CASSPPRVANTEAFF
DNA: TGTGCCAGCTCACCACCTCGAGTCGCTAACACTGAAGCTTTCTTT

V: TRBV5-1
D: -
J: TRBJ2-1
size: -
CDR3: CASNPGTYNEQFF
DNA: TGCGCCAGCAACCCCGGGACTTACAATGAGCAGTTCTTC

V: TRBV6-5
D: TRBD1
J: TRBJ1-2
size: -
CDR3: CASRAGTGEWYGYTF
DNA: TGTGCCAGCAGGGCCGGGACAGGGGAATGGTACGGCTACACCTTC

V: TRBV9
D: TRBD1
J: TRBJ1-1
size: few
CDR3: CASSNRQGEAFF
DNA: TGTGCCAGCAGCAACCGACAGGGTGAAGCTTTCTTT

V: TRBV6-5
D: -
J: TRBJ2-1
size: -
CDR3: CASGSELNNEQFF
DNA: TGTGCCAGCGGGTCCGAACTCAACAATGAGCAGTTCTTC

V: TRBV7-2
D: -
J: TRBJ1-1
size: -
CDR3: CASSLVATANTEAFF
DNA: TGTGCCAGCAGCTTAGTAGCGACAGCGAACACTGAAGCTTTCTTT

V: TRBV9
D: -
J: TRBJ2-3
size: -
CDR3: CASSVLTGASDTQYF
DNA: TGTGCCAGCAGCGTCCTAACGGGGGCCTCGGATACGCAGTATTTT

V: TRBV2
D: -
J: TRBJ2-2
size: -
CDR3: CASSQEGGPNTGELFF
DNA: TGTGCCAGCAGCCAGGAGGGGGGCCCGAACACCGGGGAGCTGTTTTTT

V: TRBV11-2
D: -
J: TRBJ2-7
size: once
CDR3: CASSLFRGTYEQYF
DNA: TGTGCCAGCAGCTTATTCCGGGGGACCTACGAGCAGTACTTC

V: TRBV7-6
D: TRBD1
J: TRBJ2-5
size: -
CDR3: CASSLGQGVQETQYF
DNA: TGTGCCAGCAGCTTGGGACAGGGGGTCCAAGAGACCCAGTACTTC

V: TRBV7-9
D: -
J: TRBJ2-3
size: -
CDR3: CATRTPSTDTQYF
DNA: TGTGCCACCCGGACGCCCAGCACAGATACGCAGTATTTT

V: TRBV5-6
D: -
J: TRBJ1-1
size: few
CDR3: CASSPDKNTEAFF
DNA: TGTGCCAGCAGCCCGGACAAGAACACTGAAGCTTTCTTT

V: TRBV28
D: -
J: TRBJ1-5
size: -
CDR3: CASSLVRFGQPQHF
DNA: TGTGCCAGCAGTTTAGTCAGGTTCGGTCAGCCCCAGCATTTT

V: TRBV18
D: TRBD2
J: TRBJ2-7
size: once
CDR3: CASSSGLAGTGSYEQYF
DNA: TGTGCCAGCTCCTCCGGACTAGCGGGCACTGGATCCTACGAGCAGTACTTC

V: TRBV2
D: -
J: TRBJ1-1
size: -
CDR3: CASTLRELNTEAFF
DNA: TGTGCCAGCACCTTGAGAGAGTTGAACACTGAAGCTTTCTTT

V: TRBV28
D: -
J: TRBJ1-2
size: -
CDR3: CASSLETANYGYTF
DNA: TGTGCCAGCAGTTTGGAGACAGCTAACTATGGCTACACCTTC

V: TRBV2
D: -
J: TRBJ1-3
size: -
CDR3: CASSMTENTIYF
DNA: TGTGCCAGCAGTATGACAGAAAACACCATATATTTT

V: TRBV27
D: TRBD2
J: TRBJ2-7
size: -
CDR3: CASSFEAGGGYEQYF
DNA: TGTGCCAGCAGTTTTGAAGCGGGGGGAGGCTACGAGCAGTACTTC

V: TRBV5-1
D: -
J: TRBJ2-3
size: -
CDR3: CASSIDRSTDTQYF
DNA: TGCGCCAGCAGCATCGACAGAAGCACAGATACGCAGTATTTT

V: TRBV5-6
D: -
J: TRBJ1-2
size: -
CDR3: CASSLWAGRNYGYTF
DNA: TGTGCCAGCAGCTTATGGGCAGGCCGTAACTATGGCTACACCTTC

V: TRBV4-1
D: -
J: TRBJ2-7
size: -
CDR3: CASSQVWFHEQYF
DNA: TGCGCCAGCAGCCAAGTCTGGTTTCACGAGCAGTACTTC

V: TRBV5-5
D: TRBD1
J: TRBJ1-1
size: -
CDR3: CASSLAGTVNTEAFF
DNA: TGTGCCAGCAGCTTAGCCGGGACAGTGAACACTGAAGCTTTCTTT

V: TRBV19
D: -
J: TRBJ1-2
size: -
CDR3: CASSRRDTLNYGYTF
DNA: TGTGCCAGTAGTAGACGGGACACCCTAAACTATGGCTACACCTTC